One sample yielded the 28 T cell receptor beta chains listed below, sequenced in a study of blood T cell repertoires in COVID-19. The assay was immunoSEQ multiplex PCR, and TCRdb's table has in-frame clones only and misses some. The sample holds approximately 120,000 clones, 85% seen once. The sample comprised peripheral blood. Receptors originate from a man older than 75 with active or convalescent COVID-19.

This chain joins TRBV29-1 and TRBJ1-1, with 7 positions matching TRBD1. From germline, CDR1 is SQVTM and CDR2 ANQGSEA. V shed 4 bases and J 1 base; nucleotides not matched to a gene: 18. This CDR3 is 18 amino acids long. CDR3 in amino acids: CSVARSGHRGRENTEAFF. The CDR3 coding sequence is TGCAGCGTTGCGAGGAGCGGACACAGGGGACGAGAGAACACTGAAGCTTTCTTT.

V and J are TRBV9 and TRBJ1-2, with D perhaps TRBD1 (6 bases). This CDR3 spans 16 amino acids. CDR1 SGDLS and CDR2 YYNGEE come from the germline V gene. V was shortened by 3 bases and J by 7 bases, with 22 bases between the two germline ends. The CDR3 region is CASSETSEGVLGGYTF. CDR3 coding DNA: TGTGCCAGCAGCGAGACCTCAGAGGGGGTCTTGGGTGGCTACACCTTC.

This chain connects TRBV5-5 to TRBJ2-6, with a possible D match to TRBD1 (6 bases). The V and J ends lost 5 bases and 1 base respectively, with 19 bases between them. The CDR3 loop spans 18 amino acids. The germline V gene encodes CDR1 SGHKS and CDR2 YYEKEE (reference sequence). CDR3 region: CASSPTDRLRSGANVLTF. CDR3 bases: TGTGCCAGCAGTCCTACCGACAGGCTCAGGTCTGGGGCCAACGTCCTGACTTTC.

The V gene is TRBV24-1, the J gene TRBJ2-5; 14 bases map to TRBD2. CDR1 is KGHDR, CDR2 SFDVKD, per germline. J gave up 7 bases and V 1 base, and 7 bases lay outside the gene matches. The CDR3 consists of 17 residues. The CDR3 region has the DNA TGTGCCACCAGTGATTTCAGGGGGACTAGCGGGAGTGGGACCCAGTACTTC. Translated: CATSDFRGTSGSGTQYF.

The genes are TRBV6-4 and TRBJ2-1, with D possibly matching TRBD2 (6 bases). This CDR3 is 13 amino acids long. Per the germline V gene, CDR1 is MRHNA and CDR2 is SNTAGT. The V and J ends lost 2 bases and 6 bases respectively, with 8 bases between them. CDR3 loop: CASSDQGGNEQFF. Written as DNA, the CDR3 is TGTGCCAGCAGTGACCAGGGAGGCAATGAGCAGTTCTTC.

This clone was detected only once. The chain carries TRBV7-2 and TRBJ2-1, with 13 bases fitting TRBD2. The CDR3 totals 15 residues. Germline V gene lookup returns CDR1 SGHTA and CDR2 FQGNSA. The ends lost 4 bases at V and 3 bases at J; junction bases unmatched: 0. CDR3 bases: TGTGCCAGCAGCTGGACTAGCGGGAGCTACAATGAGCAGTTCTTC. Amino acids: CASSWTSGSYNEQFF.

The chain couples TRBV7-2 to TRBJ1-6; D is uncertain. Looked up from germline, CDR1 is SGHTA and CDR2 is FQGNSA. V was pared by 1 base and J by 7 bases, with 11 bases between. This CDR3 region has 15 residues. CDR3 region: CASSLVNRKNSPLHF. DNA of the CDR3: TGTGCCAGCAGCTTAGTGAACAGAAAAAATTCACCCCTCCACTTT.

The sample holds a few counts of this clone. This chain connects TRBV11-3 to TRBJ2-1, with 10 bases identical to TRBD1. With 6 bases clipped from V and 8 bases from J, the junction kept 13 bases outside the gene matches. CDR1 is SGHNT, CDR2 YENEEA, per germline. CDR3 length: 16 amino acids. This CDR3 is CASSSVRDRGPDEQFF. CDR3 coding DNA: TGTGCCAGCAGTTCTGTCCGGGACAGGGGTCCTGATGAGCAGTTCTTC.

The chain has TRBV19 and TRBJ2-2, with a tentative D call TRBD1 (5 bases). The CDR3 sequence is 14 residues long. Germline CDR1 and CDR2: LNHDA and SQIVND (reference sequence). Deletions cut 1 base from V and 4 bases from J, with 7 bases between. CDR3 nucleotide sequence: TGTGCCAGTAGTATAGGTAGGGGCACCGGGGAGCTGTTTTTT. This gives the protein CASSIGRGTGELFF.

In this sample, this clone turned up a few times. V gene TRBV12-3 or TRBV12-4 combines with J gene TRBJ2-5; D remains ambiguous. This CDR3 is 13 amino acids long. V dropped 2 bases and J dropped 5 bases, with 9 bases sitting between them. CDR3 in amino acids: CASSLIPQETQYF. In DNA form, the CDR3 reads TGTGCCAGCAGTTTAATCCCCCAGGAGACCCAGTACTTC.

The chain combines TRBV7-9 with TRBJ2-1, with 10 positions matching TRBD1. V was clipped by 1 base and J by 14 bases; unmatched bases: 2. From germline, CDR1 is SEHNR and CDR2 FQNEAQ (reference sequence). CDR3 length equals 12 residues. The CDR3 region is CASSLVGQGKFF. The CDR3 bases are TGTGCCAGCAGCTTAGTGGGACAGGGGAAGTTCTTC.

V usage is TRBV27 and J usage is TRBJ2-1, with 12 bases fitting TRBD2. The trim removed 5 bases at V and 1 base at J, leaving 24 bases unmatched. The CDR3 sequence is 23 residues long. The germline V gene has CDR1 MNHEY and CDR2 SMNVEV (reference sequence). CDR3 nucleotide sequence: TGTGCCAGCAGTCCAACGTTATGGACTAGCGGGACTCAAGCCGGCAGGTCCTACAATGAGCAGTTCTTC. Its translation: CASSPTLWTSGTQAGRSYNEQFF.

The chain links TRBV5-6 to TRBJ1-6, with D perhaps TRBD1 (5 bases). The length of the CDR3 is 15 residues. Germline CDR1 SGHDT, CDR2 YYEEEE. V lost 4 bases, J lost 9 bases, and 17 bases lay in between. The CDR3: CASSTFGGKSSPLHF. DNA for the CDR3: TGTGCCAGCAGCACTTTCGGGGGGAAGAGTTCACCCCTCCACTTT.

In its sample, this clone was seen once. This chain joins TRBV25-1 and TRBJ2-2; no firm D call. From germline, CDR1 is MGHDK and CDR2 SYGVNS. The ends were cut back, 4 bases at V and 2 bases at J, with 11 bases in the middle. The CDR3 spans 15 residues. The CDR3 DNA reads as TGTGCCAGCAGTGTTGGTCAGTTTAACACCGGGGAGCTGTTTTTT. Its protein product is CASSVGQFNTGELFF.

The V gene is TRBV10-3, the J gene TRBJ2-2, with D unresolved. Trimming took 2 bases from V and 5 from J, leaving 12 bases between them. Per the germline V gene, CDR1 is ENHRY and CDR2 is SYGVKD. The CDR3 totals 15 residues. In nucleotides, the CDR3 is TGTGCCATCAGTGAGGCAGCGAAGAAGACCGGGGAGCTGTTTTTT. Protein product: CAISEAAKKTGELFF.

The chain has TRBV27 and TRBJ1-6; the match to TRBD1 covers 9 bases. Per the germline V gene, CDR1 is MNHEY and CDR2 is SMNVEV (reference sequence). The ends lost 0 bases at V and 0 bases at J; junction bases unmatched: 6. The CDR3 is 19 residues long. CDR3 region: CASSLSKGTGSSYNSPLHF. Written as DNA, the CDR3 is TGTGCCAGCAGTTTATCGAAGGGGACAGGGAGCTCCTATAATTCACCCCTCCACTTT.

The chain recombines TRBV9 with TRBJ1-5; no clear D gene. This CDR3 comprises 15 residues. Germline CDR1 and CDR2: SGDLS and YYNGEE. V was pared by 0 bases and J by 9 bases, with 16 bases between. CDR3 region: CASSVGPSDPRPQHF. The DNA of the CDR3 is TGTGCCAGCAGCGTAGGTCCCAGCGACCCAAGGCCCCAGCATTTT.

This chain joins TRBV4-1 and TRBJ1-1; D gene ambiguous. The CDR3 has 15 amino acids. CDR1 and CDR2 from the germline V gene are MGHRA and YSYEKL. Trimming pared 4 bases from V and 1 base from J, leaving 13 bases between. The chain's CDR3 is CASSPTPSENTEAFF. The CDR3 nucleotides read TGCGCCAGCAGCCCTACTCCATCCGAGAACACTGAAGCTTTCTTT.

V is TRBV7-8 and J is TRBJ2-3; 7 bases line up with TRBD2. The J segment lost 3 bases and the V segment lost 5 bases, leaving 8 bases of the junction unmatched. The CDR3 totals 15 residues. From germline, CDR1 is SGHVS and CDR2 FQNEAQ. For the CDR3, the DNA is TGTGCCAGCAGCCCCCGATGGGGGGGGACAGATACGCAGTATTTT. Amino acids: CASSPRWGGTDTQYF.

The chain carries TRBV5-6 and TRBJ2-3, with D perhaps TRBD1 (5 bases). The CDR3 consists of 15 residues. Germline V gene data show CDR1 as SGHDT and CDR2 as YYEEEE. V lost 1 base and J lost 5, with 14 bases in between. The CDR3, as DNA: TGTGCCAGCAGCTTGTATCCAGGGTCGGGAGATACGCAGTATTTT. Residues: CASSLYPGSGDTQYF.

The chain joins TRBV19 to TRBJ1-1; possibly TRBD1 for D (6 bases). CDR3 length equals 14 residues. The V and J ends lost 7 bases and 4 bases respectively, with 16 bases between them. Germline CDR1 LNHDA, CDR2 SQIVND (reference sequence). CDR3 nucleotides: TGTGCCAGTAAACCACAGGGTAAAAGCACTGAAGCTTTCTTT. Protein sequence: CASKPQGKSTEAFF.

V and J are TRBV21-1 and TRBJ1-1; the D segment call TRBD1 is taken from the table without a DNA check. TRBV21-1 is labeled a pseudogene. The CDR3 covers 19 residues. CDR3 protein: CASSPLSSEGQIKNTEAFF. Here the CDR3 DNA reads TGTGCCAGCAGCCCACTGAGCTCTGAGGGACAGATTAAAAACACTGAAGCTTTCTTT.

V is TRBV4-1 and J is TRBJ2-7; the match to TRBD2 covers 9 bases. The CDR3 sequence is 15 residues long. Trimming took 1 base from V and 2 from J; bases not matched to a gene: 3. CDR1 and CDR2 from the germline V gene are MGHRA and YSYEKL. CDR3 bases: TGCGCCAGCAGCCAAGGGGCGGGAGGGGCCTACGAGCAGTACTTC. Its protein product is CASSQGAGGAYEQYF.

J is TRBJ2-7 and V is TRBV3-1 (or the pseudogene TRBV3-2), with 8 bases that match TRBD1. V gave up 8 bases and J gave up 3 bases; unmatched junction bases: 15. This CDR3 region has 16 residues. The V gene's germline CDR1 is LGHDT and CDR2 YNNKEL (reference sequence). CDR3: CASVGGADRASYEQYF. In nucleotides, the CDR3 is TGTGCCAGCGTCGGAGGGGCGGACAGGGCGAGCTACGAGCAGTACTTC.

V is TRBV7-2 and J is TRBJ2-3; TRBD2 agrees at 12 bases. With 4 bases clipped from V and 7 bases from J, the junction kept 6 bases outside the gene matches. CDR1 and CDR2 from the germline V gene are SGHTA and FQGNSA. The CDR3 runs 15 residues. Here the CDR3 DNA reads TGTGCCAGCAGCTCTGCTAGCGGGGGGGGGCATACGCAGTATTTT. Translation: CASSSASGGGHTQYF.

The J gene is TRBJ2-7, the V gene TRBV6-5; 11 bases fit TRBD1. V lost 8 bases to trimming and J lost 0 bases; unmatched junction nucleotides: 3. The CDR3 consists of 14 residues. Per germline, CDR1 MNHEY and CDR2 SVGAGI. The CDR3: CASYGTGGSYEQYF. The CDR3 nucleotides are TGTGCCAGCTACGGGACAGGGGGCTCCTACGAGCAGTACTTC.

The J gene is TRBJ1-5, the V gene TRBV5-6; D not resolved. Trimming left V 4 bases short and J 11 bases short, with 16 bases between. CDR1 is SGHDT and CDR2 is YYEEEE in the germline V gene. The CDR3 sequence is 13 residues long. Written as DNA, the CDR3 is TGTGCCAGCAGCGGGAACCGGGGTTTGGCCCAGCATTTT. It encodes CASSGNRGLAQHF. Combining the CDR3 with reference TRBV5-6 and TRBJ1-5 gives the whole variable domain DAGVTQSPTHLIKTRGQQVTLRCSPKSGHDTVSWYQQALGQGPQFIFQYYEEEERQRGNFPDRFSGHQFPNYSSELNVNALLLGDSALYLCASSGNRGLAQHFGDGTRLSIL.

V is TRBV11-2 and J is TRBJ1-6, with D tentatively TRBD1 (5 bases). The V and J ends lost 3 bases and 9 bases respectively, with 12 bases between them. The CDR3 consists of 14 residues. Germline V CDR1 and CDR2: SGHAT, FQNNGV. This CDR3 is CASSLTVIGSPLHF. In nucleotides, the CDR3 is TGTGCCAGCAGCTTGACAGTGATCGGTTCACCCCTCCACTTT.